This T cell receptor beta chain is drawn from a study of blood T cells in healthy people across ages (dated by TCRdb to between 2015 and 2017). General notes on the study: Template switching captured roughly one uniquely barcoded TCR beta cDNA molecule per two T cells in model experiments. Using deep sequencing normalized with unique cDNA molecular identifiers, the study measured how TCR beta repertoire diversity changes with age. The donors were divided into four age groups: young (average around 16 years), middle-aged (about 40), aged (approximately 62) and long-lived (82). To avoid experimental bias, donors of different ages were spread randomly across the sequencing lanes. For two donors (one aged 18 to 29 and one aged 80 or older), the study analyzed two additional independent replicas of 1 million unique cDNA reads from the same blood draw.

There are many counts of this clonotype. It has no known antigen specificity. Per-base qualities were not stored, and no clone one base away is much larger. Donors were roughly 40 systemically healthy Caucasian individuals from Russia aged roughly 6 to 100 years. About 10 milliliters of peripheral blood were collected from each donor into EDTA-treated Vacutainer tubes. Ficoll-Paque density-gradient centrifugation was used to isolate PBMCs, with at least 7 million per sample. Total RNA, at least 5 micrograms per sample, was extracted from PBMCs with Trizol reagent. The percentages of naive CD45RAhigh/CD27high T cells were determined by flow cytometry on a PBMC aliquot from every donor. From the cysteine through the phenylalanine, the CDR3 covers 16 amino acids. Only the CDR3 DNA stays, 48 bases, in frame from base 1. CDR1 SGHTA and CDR2 FQGNSA were looked up in the germline V gene. Here V drops 3 bases and J drops 1 base, and the junction holds 8 bases not matched to any gene.

Paper-wide results and their limitations: Compared with the aged group, the long-lived group had more naive CD4+ T cells, fewer expanded clones and increased TCR diversity, suggesting age selection. Estimates of total diversity based on one million sequenced T cells were regarded as lower bounds and as underestimates. The CMV infection status of donors was not known, potentially confounding age-related changes in expanded clonotypes. Because profiling used bulk unsorted PBMCs, naive and antigen-experienced compartments could not be compared conclusively. A strong correlation was found between observed TCR beta diversity and the percentage of naive T cells measured by flow cytometry. As age increased, observed TCR beta diversity per million T cells dropped in a roughly linear way, and a significant reduction was already evident by age roughly 40.

Library preparation used 5' RACE. The sequencer was an Illumina HiSeq 2500. The second PCR ran for roughly 7 to 11 cycles and used a J-beta primer mix along with a sample-barcoded 5' primer. Each TCR beta cDNA molecule received a unique molecular identifier from a template-switch 5' adaptor carrying 12 random nucleotides. Each sample yielded at least 3 million CDR3-containing paired-end reads. The Mint cDNA synthesis kit, primed by a TRBC-specific oligonucleotide, was used to synthesize first-strand cDNA from all RNA. All cDNA was treated with uracil-DNA glycosylase and then went through a first 18-cycle PCR with the universal primers M1SS and BC2_uni_R. As for the original processing: For normalization, 1 million high-quality reads, each with a distinct molecular identifier, were randomly selected from each sample. Instead of being binned into consensus sequences, reads with shared molecular identifiers were discarded. MiTCR, set to a Q25 quality threshold and the strictest error-elimination algorithm, was used for CDR3 identification, clonotype clustering and error correction. A nonparametric unseen species model with Euler transformation was used to estimate lower-bound total TCR beta diversity. Using fastp trimming at Q25 and MiXCR clonotype assembly, TCRdb reanalyzed the public sequencing data and kept in-frame beta chains. Entries that share a CDR3 protein sequence are merged under the most common genes and DNA. V and J calls and clone size were set by TCRdb, not the authors. In this sample the table shows approximately 1.5 million distinct CDR3 sequences, about 35% of which occur a single time. About 11% of the sample lies in the top ten.

This chain joins TRBV7-2 to TRBJ2-5; TRBD1 fits 7 bases in the junction. What was sequenced was blood. The TCR was taken from a young woman in good health. The nucleotides read TGTGCCAGCAGCTTGACAGGGACAAGGACCCAAGAGACCCAGTACTTC. Its translation is CASSLTGTRTQETQYF.